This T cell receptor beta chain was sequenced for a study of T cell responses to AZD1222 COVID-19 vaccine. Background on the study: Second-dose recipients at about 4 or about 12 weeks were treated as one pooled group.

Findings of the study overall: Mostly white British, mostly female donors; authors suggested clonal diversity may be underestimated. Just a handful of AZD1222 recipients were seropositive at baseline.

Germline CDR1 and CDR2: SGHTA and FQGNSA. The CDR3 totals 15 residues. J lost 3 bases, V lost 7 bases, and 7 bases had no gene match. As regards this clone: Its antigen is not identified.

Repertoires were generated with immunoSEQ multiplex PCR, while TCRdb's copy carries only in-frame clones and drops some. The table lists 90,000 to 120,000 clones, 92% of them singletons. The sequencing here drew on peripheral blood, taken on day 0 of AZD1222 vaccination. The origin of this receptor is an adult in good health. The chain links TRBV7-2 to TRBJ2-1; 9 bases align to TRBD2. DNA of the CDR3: TGTGCCAGCACCCCAAGCGGGGGGTTCTACAATGAGCAGTTCTTC. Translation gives CASTPSGGFYNEQFF.